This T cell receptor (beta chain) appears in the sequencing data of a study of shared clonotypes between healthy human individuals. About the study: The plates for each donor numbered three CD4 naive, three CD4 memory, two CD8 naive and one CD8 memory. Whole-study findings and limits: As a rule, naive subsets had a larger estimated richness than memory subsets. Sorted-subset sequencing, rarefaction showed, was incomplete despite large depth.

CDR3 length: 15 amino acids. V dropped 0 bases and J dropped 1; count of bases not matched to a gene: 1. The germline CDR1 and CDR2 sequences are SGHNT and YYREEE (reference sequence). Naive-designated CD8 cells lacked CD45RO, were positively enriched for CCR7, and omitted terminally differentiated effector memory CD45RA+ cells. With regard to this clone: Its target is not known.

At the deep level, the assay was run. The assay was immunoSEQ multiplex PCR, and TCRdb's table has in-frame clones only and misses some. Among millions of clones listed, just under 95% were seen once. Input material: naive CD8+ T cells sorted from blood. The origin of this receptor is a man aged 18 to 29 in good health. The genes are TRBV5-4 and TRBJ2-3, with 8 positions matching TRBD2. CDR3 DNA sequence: TGTGCCAGCAGCTTGGGGGGACTAGGCACAGATACGCAGTATTTT. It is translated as CASSLGGLGTDTQYF.